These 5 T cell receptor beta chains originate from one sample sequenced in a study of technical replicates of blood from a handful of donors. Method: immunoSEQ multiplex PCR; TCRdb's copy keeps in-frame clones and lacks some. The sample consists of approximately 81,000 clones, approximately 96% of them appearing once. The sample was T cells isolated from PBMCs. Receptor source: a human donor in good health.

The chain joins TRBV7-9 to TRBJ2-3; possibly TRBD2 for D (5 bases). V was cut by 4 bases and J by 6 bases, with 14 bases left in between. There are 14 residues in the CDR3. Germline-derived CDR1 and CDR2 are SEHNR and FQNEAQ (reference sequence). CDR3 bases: TGTGCCAGCAGCTCCTCTGGACTGGAGGATACGCAGTATTTT. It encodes CASSSSGLEDTQYF.

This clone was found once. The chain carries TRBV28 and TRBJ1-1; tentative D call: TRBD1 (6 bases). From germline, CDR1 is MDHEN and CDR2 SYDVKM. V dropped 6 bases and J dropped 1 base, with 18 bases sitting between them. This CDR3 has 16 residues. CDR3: CASSPSLTGPNTEAFF. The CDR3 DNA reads TGTGCCAGCAGCCCGTCATTAACAGGGCCGAACACTGAAGCTTTCTTT.

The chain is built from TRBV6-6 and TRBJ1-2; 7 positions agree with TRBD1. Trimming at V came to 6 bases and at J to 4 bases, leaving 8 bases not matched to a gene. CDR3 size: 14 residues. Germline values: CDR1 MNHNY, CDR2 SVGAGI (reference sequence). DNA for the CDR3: TGTGCCAGCAGCTACAGGGGACAGAGCTATGGCTACACCTTC. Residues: CASSYRGQSYGYTF.

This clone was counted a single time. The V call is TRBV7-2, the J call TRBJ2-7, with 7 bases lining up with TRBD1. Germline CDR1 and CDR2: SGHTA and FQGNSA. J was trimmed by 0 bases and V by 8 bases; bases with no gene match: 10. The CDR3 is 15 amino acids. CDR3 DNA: TGTGCCAGCTATCGATCGACAGGGAGCTCCTACGAGCAGTACTTC. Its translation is CASYRSTGSSYEQYF.

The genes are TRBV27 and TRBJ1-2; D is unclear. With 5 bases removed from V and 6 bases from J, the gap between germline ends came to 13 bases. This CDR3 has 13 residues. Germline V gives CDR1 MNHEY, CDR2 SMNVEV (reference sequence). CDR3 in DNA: TGTGCCAGCAGTACCTACCGGGAGGATGGCTACACCTTC. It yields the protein CASSTYREDGYTF.